This T cell receptor (beta chain) came from a study of cytomegalovirus exposure and HLA in healthy donors. General study findings and limits: About 90% or about 30% of the time was how often most TCR beta V segments were productive, according to an earlier analysis.

Nominally healthy donors were sampled, though unrecorded immune exposures were likely. In the PCR, 60 Vbeta and 13 Jbeta primers were used. Clones were read by immunoSEQ multiplex PCR, and TCRdb kept only the in-frame ones, dropping some. The sample includes under 150,000 clones, 80% to 85% of them seen just once. Losses at the gene ends were 1 base for V and 3 bases for J; bases not matched to a gene: 8. The CDR3 loop spans 16 amino acids. Looked up from germline, CDR1 is SGHNT and CDR2 is YYREEE (reference sequence). This clone was observed once. Its target is not known. The sequence came from a human donor in good health. Source material: PBMCs. J is TRBJ2-3 and V is TRBV5-4, with 7 nucleotides matching TRBD2. The chain's CDR3 is CASSLRLAGETDTQYF. The CDR3 nucleotides are TGTGCCAGCAGCTTGCGGCTCGCGGGGGAAACAGATACGCAGTATTTT.